These T cell receptor beta chains were read from a single sample in a study of blood T cell repertoires in COVID-19. Profiled with immunoSEQ multiplex PCR; TCRdb holds only in-frame clones, not every one. The sample consists of under 300,000 clones, 80% to 90% of them appearing once. Sequenced sample: peripheral blood. These receptor sequences come from a woman between 65 and 79 years old with COVID-19, enrolled during active disease. Both conserved end residues are part of each CDR3. A D gene is named only where the DNA matches it firmly. Clone size is stated in some rows and not others, as once, few, many or a class when expanded.

>.|13|few|TRBV2|TRBJ1-1
TGTGCCAGCAGTGTTAAGGGGGACACTGAAGCTTTCTTT
CASSVKGDTEAFF
>TRBD1|14|.|TRBV6-5|TRBJ1-2
TGTGCCAGCAGTCCTGGGACAGGGGGCTATGGCTACACCTTC
CASSPGTGGYGYTF
>.|16|.|TRBV23-1|TRBJ1-6
TGCGCCAGCAGTCAATCACGCAGGGGTCTAGCTTCACCCCTCCACTTT
CASSQSRRGLASPLHF
>TRBD1|15|.|TRBV14|TRBJ2-1
TGTGCCAGCAGCCTTACAGGGGGGTCGTTCAGTGAGCAGTTCTTC
CASSLTGGSFSEQFF
>TRBD1|12|.|TRBV30|TRBJ2-7
TGTGCCTGGAGTCAGGGGGACTACGAGCAGTACTTC
CAWSQGDYEQYF
>.|13|once|TRBV5-6|TRBJ1-5
TGTGCCAGCAGCCTAGGGGTTGGACAGCCCCAGCATTTT
CASSLGVGQPQHF
>.|15|.|TRBV19|TRBJ2-6
TGTGCCAGTAGTATTTGGGGGGCTGGGGCCAACGTCCTGACTTTC
CASSIWGAGANVLTF
>TRBD1|16|.|TRBV5-1|TRBJ2-2
TGCGCCAGCAGCTTGGAAGGGACAGGGGTCCCCGGGGAGCTGTTTTTT
CASSLEGTGVPGELFF
>TRBD1|14|.|TRBV7-8|TRBJ2-2
TGTGCCAGCAGCTTAACAGGGGACACCGGGGAGCTGTTTTTT
CASSLTGDTGELFF
>.|15|.|TRBV28|TRBJ1-1
TGTGCCAGCAGTAATGGGAAACTGGGGCACACTGAAGCTTTCTTT
CASSNGKLGHTEAFF
>TRBD1|15|few|TRBV19|TRBJ2-2
TGTGCCAGCAGAGGACAGGGGGGAAACACCGGGGAGCTGTTTTTT
CASRGQGGNTGELFF
>TRBD1|15|.|TRBV28|TRBJ1-1
TGTGCCAGCAGTTTATATCTGGGCAGGGGGTTCGAAGCTTTCTTT
CASSLYLGRGFEAFF
>.|13|.|TRBV6-6|TRBJ1-2
TGTGCCAGCAGTTACCTCCTCCTCTATGGCTACACCTTC
CASSYLLLYGYTF
>.|13|.|TRBV10-3|TRBJ2-1
TGTGCCATCAGTGACACTTATAACAATGAGCAGTTCTTC
CAISDTYNNEQFF
>TRBD2|15|.|TRBV5-1|TRBJ2-7
TGCGCCAGCGGACGTGGGGGGACTAGCGGTTACGAGCAGTACTTC
CASGRGGTSGYEQYF
>.|14|.|TRBV24-1|TRBJ2-7
TGTGCCACCAGTGATAGTACAGGCTCCTACGAGCAGTACTTC
CATSDSTGSYEQYF
>.|15|.|TRBV18|TRBJ1-4
TGTGCCAGCTCACCAAGACAGGCAACTAATGAAAAACTGTTTTTT
CASSPRQATNEKLFF
>TRBD1|12|few|TRBV10-1|TRBJ2-1
TGCGCCAGCGGATCGACAGGGAATGAGCAGTTCTTC
CASGSTGNEQFF
>TRBD2|17|.|TRBV7-6|TRBJ2-1
TGTGCCAGCAGCTTATCGACTAGCGGGGGGCCTTACAATGAGCAGTTCTTC
CASSLSTSGGPYNEQFF
>.|15|.|TRBV14|TRBJ2-3
TGTGCCAGCAGCCCATTCCCTAGGTTGGCAGATACGCAGTATTTT
CASSPFPRLADTQYF
>TRBD1|15|.|TRBV28|TRBJ1-3
TGTGCCAGCAGTGGGGACAGGGCTGCTGGAAACACCATATATTTT
CASSGDRAAGNTIYF
>.|15|.|TRBV6-1|TRBJ2-1
TGTGCCAGCAGTGAAGCAGGCAGGGGACACAATGAGCAGTTCTTC
CASSEAGRGHNEQFF
>.|13|.|TRBV2|TRBJ2-7
TGTGCCAGCACTCATAAGGGGATTCACGAGCAGTACTTC
CASTHKGIHEQYF
>.|13|once|TRBV12-3/TRBV12-4|TRBJ2-1
TGTGCCAGCAGGATAAGGAGATACAATGAGCAGTTCTTC
CASRIRRYNEQFF
>.|16|.|TRBV3-1/TRBV3-2|TRBJ1-4
TGTGCCAGCGGGCCAACCCTCAGGGCAACTAATGAAAAACTGTTTTTT
CASGPTLRATNEKLFF
>TRBD1|15|.|TRBV2|TRBJ1-5
TGTGCCAGCAGTGGAGGGGGCGTAGGCAATCAGCCCCAGCATTTT
CASSGGGVGNQPQHF
>TRBD1|16|.|TRBV4-1|TRBJ1-3
TGCGCCAGCAGCCAGCCGGGACAGGGAAGTGGAAACACCATATATTTT
CASSQPGQGSGNTIYF
>TRBD2|15|few|TRBV7-2|TRBJ2-2
TGTGCCAGCAGCTGGGGACTAGCGGGGACCGGGGAGCTGTTTTTT
CASSWGLAGTGELFF
>.|14|.|TRBV7-3|TRBJ1-2
TGTGCCAGCAGCTTTGGCGGTCCGGGAAGGGGCTACACCTTC
CASSFGGPGRGYTF
>.|15|few|TRBV7-8|TRBJ2-7
TGTGCCAGCAGCCCTGGGGGCAGCGGGACCTACGAGCAGTACTTC
CASSPGGSGTYEQYF
>TRBD1|14|.|TRBV2|TRBJ2-7
TGTGCCAGCAGTGAAGGGGGACAGGGGATCGAGCAGTACTTC
CASSEGGQGIEQYF
>.|15|.|TRBV9|TRBJ1-3
TGTGCCAGCAGCGCTAGGTTGTTCTCTGGAAACACCATATATTTT
CASSARLFSGNTIYF
>TRBD1|13|.|TRBV27|TRBJ1-2
TGTGCCAGCAAGACAGGGGGCGGCTATGGCTACACCTTC
CASKTGGGYGYTF
>TRBD1|13|.|TRBV29-1|TRBJ1-2
TGCAGCGTTGCCCTTGGGACAGGCTATGGCTACACCTTC
CSVALGTGYGYTF
>.|13|.|TRBV5-1|TRBJ2-4
TGCGCCAGCAGCTTACGCAGGGGAGACATTCAGTACTTC
CASSLRRGDIQYF
>TRBD1|13|few|TRBV5-1|TRBJ1-2
TGCGCCAGCAGCGCCGGGACAGGGGATGGCTACACCTTC
CASSAGTGDGYTF
>.|15|.|TRBV7-9|TRBJ2-7
TGTGCCAGCAGCTTAGACGGTGCGGGAAGATACGAGCAGTACTTC
CASSLDGAGRYEQYF
>TRBD2|14|few|TRBV2|TRBJ2-3
TGTGCCACCCAGGGACTAGCGGACACAGATACGCAGTATTTT
CATQGLADTDTQYF
>TRBD2|18|.|TRBV5-5|TRBJ2-3
TGTGCCAGCAGCTTGCGACTAGCGGGGGGCCTCTGGACAGATACGCAGTATTTT
CASSLRLAGGLWTDTQYF
>.|14|.|TRBV5-1|TRBJ2-7
TGCGCCAGCAGCTTCGGGATCACCTCCTACGAGCAGTACTTC
CASSFGITSYEQYF